The following is a T cell receptor beta chain sequence with its context. This sample is drawn from a study of response to subunit inactivated influenza vaccine. A single record per CDR3 protein comes from TCRdb applying MiXCR to the RT-PCR reads. The data hold approximately 290,000 distinct CDR3 sequences, with 22% observed a single time. The length of the CDR3 is 18 residues. Germline V gene data show CDR1 as SGHAT and CDR2 as FQNNGV. Trimming took 0 bases from V and 2 from J, leaving 14 bases between them. The TCR sequence derives from a man between 50 and 69 years old who received an inactivated influenza vaccine. Here the sequenced sample was PBMCs from blood, taken about 19 months after vaccination. The chain joins TRBV11-2 to TRBJ1-6; possibly TRBD1 for D (5 bases). The CDR3 nucleotides read TGTGCCAGCAGCTTAGATCTCGGGGTGACAGCCTATAATTCACCCCTCCACTTT. This sequence encodes CASSLDLGVTAYNSPLHF.